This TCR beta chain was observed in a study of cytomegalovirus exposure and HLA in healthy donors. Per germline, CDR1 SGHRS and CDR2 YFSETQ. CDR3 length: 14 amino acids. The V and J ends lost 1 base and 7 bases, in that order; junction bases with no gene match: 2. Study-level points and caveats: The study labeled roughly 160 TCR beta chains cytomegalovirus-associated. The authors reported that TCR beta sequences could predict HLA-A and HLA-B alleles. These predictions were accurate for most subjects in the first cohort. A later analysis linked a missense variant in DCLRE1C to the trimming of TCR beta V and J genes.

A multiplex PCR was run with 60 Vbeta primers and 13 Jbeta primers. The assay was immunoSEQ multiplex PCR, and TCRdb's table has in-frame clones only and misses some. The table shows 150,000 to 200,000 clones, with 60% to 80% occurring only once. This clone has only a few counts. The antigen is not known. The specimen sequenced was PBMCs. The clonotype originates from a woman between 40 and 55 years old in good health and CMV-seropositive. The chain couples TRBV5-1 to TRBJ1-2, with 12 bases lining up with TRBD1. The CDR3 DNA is TGCGCCAGCAGCTTGTGGGGACAGGGGGCTGGCTACACCTTC. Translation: CASSLWGQGAGYTF.